Following are 6 T cell receptor beta chains from one sample sequenced in a study of immune cell composition in non-small cell lung cancer. Normal lung was taken at the farthest possible site, at least 3 cm from tumour. Method: immunoSEQ multiplex PCR; TCRdb's copy keeps in-frame clones and lacks some. This table has 4,500 to 6,000 clones, about 88% appearing once. Material for sequencing was non-adjacent lung tissue. Every receptor here comes from a human donor with non-small cell lung cancer. Some clones in this sample may be carry-over from other donors' samples.

The chain has TRBV28 and TRBJ1-2, with no clear D. The CDR3 is 13 residues long. From germline, CDR1 is MDHEN and CDR2 SYDVKM. The V end was cut by 7 bases, the J end by 5 bases, with 14 bases between. The CDR3 protein is CASIPQRAYGYTF. As DNA, the CDR3 is TGTGCCAGCATACCGCAGCGGGCGTATGGCTACACCTTC.

This clone was recorded a few times. The chain joins TRBV2 to TRBJ2-7, with TRBD1 identical over 7 bases. Germline V gene sequence: CDR1 SNHLY, CDR2 FYNNEI. With V trimmed by 11 bases and J by 5 bases, 12 bases remained unmatched. The CDR3 contains 13 residues. The CDR3: CAGSGQSADEQYF. For the CDR3, the DNA is TGTGCCGGCTCGGGACAGTCCGCTGACGAGCAGTACTTC.

The chain couples TRBV5-4 to TRBJ2-1; 8 positions agree with TRBD1. J gave up 2 bases and V 4 bases, and 5 bases lay outside the gene matches. The CDR3 is made up of 15 amino acids. The germline V gene has CDR1 SGHNT and CDR2 YYREEE (reference sequence). CDR3 loop: CASSETGDTYNEQFF. CDR3 sequence (DNA): TGTGCCAGCAGCGAGACAGGGGACACCTACAATGAGCAGTTCTTC.

The chain recombines TRBV14 with TRBJ1-2; D ambiguous. Germline CDR1 is SGHDN and CDR2 is FVKESK. The V end was cut by 2 bases, the J end by 4 bases, with 8 bases between. The CDR3 has 13 residues. The CDR3 bases are TGTGCCAGCAGCCAAAATAACATCTATGGCTACACCTTC. The encoded protein is CASSQNNIYGYTF.

CDR3 residues: CASSSSTVEQYF. CDR3 coding DNA: TGTGCCAGCAGCTCCTCGACTGTCGAGCAGTACTTC. The rearrangement uses TRBV7-2 and TRBJ2-7; no firm D call. V dropped 4 bases and J dropped 6 bases, with 10 bases sitting between them. The CDR3 sequence is 12 residues long. Germline CDR1 SGHTA, CDR2 FQGNSA.

The V gene is TRBV7-6, the J gene TRBJ2-1; 11 bases are shared with TRBD2. Germline CDR1 SGHVS, CDR2 FNYEAQ. The junction had 4 bases not matched to a gene; V was cut back by 2 bases and J by 7 bases. The CDR3 extends over 15 amino acids. CDR3 DNA sequence: TGTGCCAGCAGCTTACGTCTAGCGGGGGGTAATGAGCAGTTCTTC. Encoded protein: CASSLRLAGGNEQFF.